These 2 T cell receptor beta chains came from one sample sequenced in a study of T cells in Graves' hyperthyroidism and ophthalmopathy. Amplified TCR beta CDR3 regions derived from RNA transcripts. First-round RT-PCR with HTBI primers amplified the TCR CDR3 region. One entry per CDR3 protein results from TCRdb running MiXCR on the multiplex PCR reads. The top ten hold 70% to 75% of the sample, which has a few hundred thousand distinct CDR3 sequences, approximately 25% seen once. Sequenced input: blood. These receptors were taken from a man in his forties or fifties with Graves' hyperthyroidism.

This clonotype showed up just a few times. This CDR3 is CASSVGQGAAYEQYF. The CDR3 coding sequence is TGTGCCAGCAGCGTAGGGCAGGGGGCCGCCTACGAGCAGTACTTC. This sequence joins TRBV9 and TRBJ2-7, with TRBD1 matching 8 bases. Germline trimming cut 0 bases from V and 2 bases from J; bases unmatched to any gene: 4. Per germline, CDR1 SGDLS and CDR2 YYNGEE. This CDR3 is 15 amino acids long. Using reference TRBV9 and TRBJ2-7 for the parts outside the CDR3, the full variable domain is DSGVTQTPKHLITATGQRVTLRCSPRSGDLSVYWYQQSLDQGLQFLIQYYNGEERAKGNILERFSAQQFPDLHSELNLSSLELGDSALYFCASSVGQGAAYEQYFGPGTRLTVT.

This clonotype was seen repeatedly, ten times or more. This sequence joins TRBV2 and TRBJ2-1, with TRBD2 identical over 7 bases. The CDR3 spans 15 residues. Trimming removed 2 bases from V and 4 bases from J; junction bases left unmatched: 5. Germline V gene data show CDR1 as SNHLY and CDR2 as FYNNEI. CDR3 DNA sequence: TGTGCCAGCAGTGAATCGGCTAGCGGTTACAATGAGCAGTTCTTC. Translation gives CASSESASGYNEQFF.